This is a list of T cell receptor beta chains from one sample in a study of blood T cell repertoires in COVID-19. Sequencing was performed with immunoSEQ multiplex PCR; in TCRdb, only in-frame clones are kept and a portion is missing. This sample has 70,000 or so clones; roughly 85% occur once, and the top ten carry roughly 2%. Sequenced: peripheral blood. The receptors originated from a man aged 30-40 years with acute or convalescent COVID-19. Each CDR3 is given with its conserved first and last residue. The D gene is left open where the match is weak. A row's size may be missing; if present it is once, few, many or a size class.

d_gene	j_gene	v_gene	abundance	CDR3aa	CDR3nt
.	TRBJ2-7	TRBV30	.	CAWSVYGQTYEQYF	TGTGCCTGGAGTGTATATGGTCAGACCTACGAGCAGTACTTC
.	TRBJ1-1	TRBV6-1	.	CASSENSYRRAWATEAFF	TGTGCCAGCAGTGAAAATTCGTATCGGAGGGCTTGGGCCACTGAAGCTTTCTTT
TRBD2	TRBJ2-1	TRBV19	.	CASSRLAGSSYNEQFF	TGTGCCAGTAGTCGGTTAGCGGGTAGCTCCTACAATGAGCAGTTCTTC
TRBD1	TRBJ1-5	TRBV28	.	CASSPGQGFFDSNQPQHF	TGTGCCAGCAGTCCCGGACAGGGATTCTTCGATAGCAATCAGCCCCAGCATTTT
.	TRBJ2-1	TRBV6-4	.	CASSIGQGTNEQFF	TGTGCCAGCAGTATAGGCCAGGGGACCAATGAGCAGTTCTTC
TRBD2	TRBJ2-7	TRBV7-3	.	CASSLDSGSSYEQYF	TGTGCCAGCAGCTTGGATAGCGGGAGTTCCTACGAGCAGTACTTC
.	TRBJ2-1	TRBV11-3	.	CASSLWGDEQFF	TGTGCCAGCAGCTTGTGGGGCGATGAGCAGTTCTTC
TRBD1	TRBJ2-5	TRBV7-2	.	CASSLRTGEAETQYF	TGTGCCAGCAGCTTACGTACAGGGGAAGCGGAGACCCAGTACTTC
.	TRBJ1-1	TRBV9	.	CASSQGQQNTEAFF	TGTGCCAGCAGCCAGGGACAACAAAACACTGAAGCTTTCTTT
TRBD1	TRBJ1-5	TRBV3-1/TRBV3-2	few	CASSLRATGDNQPQHF	TGTGCCAGCAGCCTCCGAGCGACAGGGGACAATCAGCCCCAGCATTTT
TRBD1	TRBJ2-5	TRBV27	.	CASSLYGTGIETQYF	TGTGCCAGCAGCCTCTATGGGACAGGGATAGAGACCCAGTACTTC
.	TRBJ2-5	TRBV7-9	.	CASSSAGAGEETQYF	TGTGCCAGCAGCTCGGCGGGGGCGGGAGAAGAGACCCAGTACTTC
.	TRBJ1-3	TRBV7-2	.	CASSLVTAYSGNTIYF	TGTGCCAGCAGCTTAGTGACAGCTTACTCTGGAAACACCATATATTTT
TRBD1	TRBJ2-7	TRBV27	.	CASSLPGQGFHEQYF	TGTGCCAGCAGCCTCCCGGGACAGGGGTTCCACGAGCAGTACTTC
.	TRBJ1-2	TRBV3-1/TRBV3-2	.	CASSQEGVGNYGYTF	TGTGCCAGCAGCCAAGAAGGGGTGGGTAACTATGGCTACACCTTC
TRBD1	TRBJ1-4	TRBV6-6	.	CASSAGTGAEKLFF	TGTGCCAGCAGTGCCGGGACAGGGGCTGAAAAACTGTTTTTT
.	TRBJ1-1	TRBV4-1	.	CASSQDTGNTEAFF	TGCGCCAGCAGCCAAGATACAGGGAACACTGAAGCTTTCTTT
TRBD1	TRBJ1-3	TRBV5-1	few	CASSLTPGTGAGNTIYF	TGCGCCAGCAGCTTAACTCCCGGGACAGGGGCTGGAAACACCATATATTTT
TRBD1	TRBJ1-1	TRBV30	.	CAWSADRGAPEAFF	TGTGCCTGGAGCGCGGACAGGGGCGCCCCTGAAGCTTTCTTT
TRBD1	TRBJ2-3	TRBV5-1	.	CASSLDGTGTTDTQYF	TGCGCCAGCAGCTTGGACGGGACAGGGACGACAGATACGCAGTATTTT
TRBD2	TRBJ2-1	TRBV5-1	once	CASSFTSGGAGEQFF	TGCGCCAGCAGCTTTACTAGCGGGGGGGCCGGTGAGCAGTTCTTC
.	TRBJ2-7	TRBV5-5	.	CASSSLGTTGLGEQYF	TGTGCCAGCAGCTCCCTAGGTACCACAGGGTTGGGCGAGCAGTACTTC
TRBD1	TRBJ2-3	TRBV4-3	.	CASSQVKGAGDTQYF	TGCGCCAGCAGCCAAGTTAAGGGGGCGGGAGATACGCAGTATTTT
TRBD1	TRBJ1-2	TRBV6-6	once	CASRPGTGSAGYGYTF	TGTGCCAGCAGACCCGGGACAGGGTCCGCTGGCTATGGCTACACCTTC
.	TRBJ1-2	TRBV19	.	CASSHRVAGYTF	TGTGCCAGTAGCCACAGGGTCGCTGGCTACACCTTC
.	TRBJ1-1	TRBV28	.	CASSPAGRLATEAFF	TGTGCCAGCAGTCCTGCCGGGAGATTGGCCACTGAAGCTTTCTTT
TRBD1	TRBJ1-3	TRBV11-2	.	CASSPMDRPNTIYF	TGTGCCAGCAGCCCTATGGACAGGCCAAACACCATATATTTT
TRBD1	TRBJ2-7	TRBV19	.	CASSLNTGTGTDYEQYF	TGTGCCAGTAGCCTAAACACCGGGACAGGGACGGACTACGAGCAGTACTTC
.	TRBJ1-2	TRBV5-1	.	CASSFMAGAGYGYTF	TGCGCCAGCAGCTTCATGGCAGGGGCTGGCTATGGCTACACCTTC
TRBD1	TRBJ1-2	TRBV7-2	.	CASSSTRQGDHGYTF	TGTGCCAGCAGTTCCACGAGACAGGGTGATCATGGCTACACCTTC
TRBD1	TRBJ1-2	TRBV14	.	CASSPTGPEGYTF	TGTGCCAGCAGCCCGACAGGGCCGGAGGGCTACACCTTC
.	TRBJ1-5	TRBV6-6	.	CASRTGGRLNQPQHF	TGTGCCAGCAGAACGGGGGGACGTCTCAATCAGCCCCAGCATTTT
TRBD2	TRBJ2-5	TRBV5-4	.	CASSFGAGSQETQYF	TGTGCCAGCAGCTTTGGAGCGGGATCCCAAGAGACCCAGTACTTC
.	TRBJ1-2	TRBV4-2	.	CASSQEGRWNYGYTF	TGTGCCAGCAGCCAAGAGGGGCGGTGGAACTATGGCTACACCTTC
.	TRBJ1-2	TRBV20-1	.	CSARDQGIAF	TGCAGTGCTAGAGATCAGGGTATTGCCTTC
TRBD1	TRBJ1-1	TRBV11-2	.	CASSRQGNTEAFF	TGTGCCAGCAGCCGACAGGGGAACACTGAAGCTTTCTTT
.	TRBJ2-3	TRBV19	.	CASSTRRQVGGIKPDTQYF	TGTGCCAGTAGTACCCGAAGACAGGTCGGGGGGATTAAGCCAGATACGCAGTATTTT
.	TRBJ1-1	TRBV2	.	CASKAALVEAFF	TGTGCCAGCAAAGCGGCTCTCGTTGAAGCTTTCTTT
.	TRBJ1-1	TRBV20-1	.	CSAGQGTEAFF	TGCAGTGCCGGGCAGGGGACTGAAGCTTTCTTT
.	TRBJ2-7	TRBV5-1	few	CASSLTGLNSYEQYF	TGCGCCAGCAGCTTGACAGGGCTTAACTCCTACGAGCAGTACTTC
.	TRBJ1-3	TRBV29-1	.	CSVDKAGTGTIYF	TGCAGCGTTGATAAGGCGGGAACCGGCACCATATATTTT
.	TRBJ1-6	TRBV9	.	CASSVDGQFNSPLHF	TGTGCCAGCAGCGTAGACGGACAGTTTAATTCACCCCTCCACTTT
TRBD1	TRBJ2-2	TRBV11-3	few	CASSHTIGQGGTGELFF	TGTGCCAGCAGCCACACCATCGGACAGGGAGGCACCGGGGAGCTGTTTTTT
TRBD1	TRBJ2-6	TRBV4-2	.	CASSQGTGGFSGANVLTF	TGTGCCAGCAGCCAAGGGACAGGGGGATTCTCTGGGGCCAACGTCCTGACTTTC
.	TRBJ1-4	TRBV29-1	.	CSVGGVQGGHSYATNEKLFF	TGCAGCGTTGGGGGCGTACAGGGTGGGCATTCCTACGCAACTAATGAAAAACTGTTTTTT
.	TRBJ2-7	TRBV3-1/TRBV3-2	.	CASSQGGGGEQYF	TGTGCCAGCAGCCAAGGGGGAGGGGGCGAGCAGTACTTC
TRBD1	TRBJ1-5	TRBV2	.	CASSRGPQPQHF	TGTGCCAGCAGTAGGGGGCCGCAGCCCCAGCATTTT
TRBD1	TRBJ1-1	TRBV19	.	CASSPRTGEDAEAFF	TGTGCCAGTAGTCCGCGGACAGGGGAGGACGCTGAAGCTTTCTTT
TRBD1	TRBJ1-4	TRBV30	few	CAWSRTGGNEKLFF	TGTGCCTGGTCCAGGACAGGGGGTAATGAAAAACTGTTTTTT
TRBD2	TRBJ2-1	TRBV7-2	.	CASSEQPWGGDEQFF	TGTGCCAGCAGCGAGCAGCCGTGGGGGGGGGATGAGCAGTTCTTC
.	TRBJ1-1	TRBV5-8	once	CASTGSNTEAFF	TGTGCCAGTACGGGGTCGAACACTGAAGCTTTCTTT
.	TRBJ2-3	TRBV2	.	CASSEGGLTDTQYF	TGTGCCAGCAGTGAAGGGGGGCTCACAGATACGCAGTATTTT
TRBD1	TRBJ1-1	TRBV5-1	.	CASSLEQGANTEAFF	TGCGCCAGCAGCTTGGAACAGGGGGCGAACACTGAAGCTTTCTTT
.	TRBJ1-1	TRBV4-3	.	CASRGATEAFF	TGCGCCAGCAGAGGGGCCACTGAAGCTTTCTTT
TRBD1	TRBJ1-1	TRBV19	.	CASSNDRDTEAFF	TGTGCCAGTAGTAACGACAGGGATACTGAAGCTTTCTTT
TRBD2	TRBJ2-7	TRBV2	.	CASSEALAGSYEQYF	TGTGCCAGCAGTGAAGCACTAGCGGGGTCCTACGAGCAGTACTTC
TRBD1	TRBJ1-2	TRBV19	.	CASSIKDRGRDGYTF	TGTGCCAGTAGTATAAAGGACAGGGGGCGCGATGGCTACACCTTC